Listed here are 11 T cell receptor beta chains from one sample, sequenced in a study of OX40 agonist ivuxolimab in advanced cancers. The assay was immunoSEQ multiplex PCR, and TCRdb's table has in-frame clones only and misses some. The table includes 50,000 to 65,000 clones, 80% to 85% detected once. The specimen comprised CD4+ or CD8+ T cells sorted from blood, sampled in a trial of the OX40 agonist ivuxolimab. These receptors were taken from an adult with an advanced solid tumor such as melanoma, head and neck, liver or kidney cancer.

The chain has TRBV9 and TRBJ2-2; D not certain. Per germline, CDR1 SGDLS and CDR2 YYNGEE. CDR3 length equals 11 residues. V lost 2 bases to trimming and J lost 6 bases, with 2 bases between them. This chain's CDR3 is CASSVAGELFF. DNA for the CDR3: TGTGCCAGCAGCGTCGCCGGGGAGCTGTTTTTT.

This clone was seen a few times. The V call is TRBV27, the J call TRBJ2-1; maybe TRBD2 (5 bases). CDR3 size: 15 residues. CDR1 is MNHEY, CDR2 SMNVEV, per germline (reference sequence). V was clipped by 1 base and J by 3 bases, with 10 bases between them. The chain's CDR3 is CASSLLPSNYNEQFF. The CDR3 DNA is TGTGCCAGCAGTTTATTGCCTAGCAACTACAATGAGCAGTTCTTC.

The rearrangement links TRBV4-1 to TRBJ1-2; D call uncertain. The CDR3 runs 11 residues. V was cut by 2 bases and J by 2 bases, with 0 bases left in between. Germline V gives CDR1 MGHRA, CDR2 YSYEKL. CDR3 residues: CASSQNYGYTF. The CDR3 DNA reads TGCGCCAGCAGCCAAAACTATGGCTACACCTTC.

V is TRBV10-3 and J is TRBJ2-7, with D perhaps given as TRBD1 or TRBD2 (5 bases each). V was shortened by 4 bases and J by 5 bases, with 15 bases between the two germline ends. The CDR3 totals 14 residues. Germline lookup yields CDR1 ENHRY and CDR2 SYGVKD. The chain's CDR3 is CAISGQFGDHEQYF. CDR3 bases: TGTGCCATCAGTGGGCAATTCGGGGACCACGAGCAGTACTTC.

V gene TRBV11-2 combines with J gene TRBJ1-6; D unclear. Trimming left V 5 bases short and J 5 bases short, with 10 bases between. CDR1 is SGHAT, CDR2 FQNNGV, per germline. The CDR3 is 14 residues long. This chain's CDR3 is CASSRWGNNSPLHF. For the CDR3, the DNA is TGTGCCAGCAGCCGATGGGGAAATAATTCACCCCTCCACTTT.

The rearrangement links TRBV5-1 to TRBJ2-2; D uncertain. Germline V gene sequence: CDR1 SGHRS, CDR2 YFSETQ. The CDR3 spans 14 residues. With 5 bases removed from V and 0 bases from J, the gap between germline ends came to 8 bases. The CDR3 reads CASREGTNTGELFF. Written as DNA, the CDR3 is TGCGCCAGCAGGGAAGGGACGAACACCGGGGAGCTGTTTTTT.

The V and J genes are TRBV15 and TRBJ1-5; 8 nucleotides align to TRBD1. CDR1 LNHNV and CDR2 YYDKDF come from the germline V gene (reference sequence). This CDR3 is built from 17 residues. After removal of 0 bases from V and 1 base from J, the junction contained 5 bases not matched to a gene. The CDR3 DNA is TGTGCCACCAGCAGAGATAGGACAGGGAACAGCAATCAGCCCCAGCATTTT. Amino acids: CATSRDRTGNSNQPQHF.

The chain is built from TRBV11-2 and TRBJ2-1, with TRBD1 as a possible D gene (6 bases). Per the germline V gene, CDR1 is SGHAT and CDR2 is FQNNGV. The CDR3 length is 15 residues. Trimming removed 5 bases at V and 4 bases at J, with 15 bases between. As DNA, the CDR3 is TGTGCCAGCAGCCCAGACGGACAGCCGTACAATGAGCAGTTCTTC. Protein sequence: CASSPDGQPYNEQFF.

The rearrangement joins TRBV7-3 to TRBJ1-1, with D unclear. The CDR3 spans 16 residues. CDR1 is SGHTA, CDR2 FQGTGA, per germline. V was clipped by 2 bases and J by 1 base, with 14 bases between them. In DNA, the CDR3 is TGTGCCAGCAGCTTAGGGATGGGCCGTGGGAACACTGAAGCTTTCTTT. Protein: CASSLGMGRGNTEAFF.

The chain employs TRBV4-1 and TRBJ2-1; 9 positions match TRBD2. CDR1 MGHRA and CDR2 YSYEKL come from the germline V gene. This CDR3 contains 17 residues. V trimming: 4 bases; J trimming: 0 bases; junction bases outside the gene matches: 7. CDR3 nucleotide sequence: TGCGCCAGCAGCCCCGGGACTAGCTGGAGCTCCTACAATGAGCAGTTCTTC. Translated, it gives CASSPGTSWSSYNEQFF.

This clone was counted between two and nine times. The rearrangement links TRBV30 to TRBJ1-1; D gene uncertain. CDR3 length: 14 residues. Germline CDR1 is GTSNPN and CDR2 is SVGIG (reference sequence). V was clipped by 1 base and J by 1 base, with 10 bases between them. The CDR3: CAWSALSPNTEAFF. The CDR3 DNA reads TGTGCCTGGAGTGCTTTGAGTCCGAACACTGAAGCTTTCTTT.